This T cell receptor (beta chain) was observed in a study of T cell responses to AZD1222 COVID-19 vaccine. Study in general: It was second doses at about 4 or about 12 weeks that were pooled.

Study results and caveats: It was only after the peak T cell response that any repertoires were sampled. Nearly half of unique spike-specific TCRs reportedly avoided B.1.351 and B.1.1.7 mutated regions. Spike regions recognized by vaccine-associated CD4 TCRs spanned the protein, led by 160-218 and 743-854.

Profiled with immunoSEQ multiplex PCR; TCRdb holds only in-frame clones, not every one. The sample shows roughly 130,000 clones, 94% of them seen only once. Worth noting for this clone: Its antigen remains unidentified.

The CDR3 has 13 residues. Per germline, CDR1 SGHVS and CDR2 FNYEAQ. Between the trimmed V and J ends, which lost 5 bases and 4 bases, there was a span of 9 bases. The rearrangement joins TRBV7-6 to TRBJ2-1, with no clear D. The clonotype originates from an adult in good health. The sample in question was peripheral blood, obtained on day 0 of AZD1222 vaccination. CDR3 nucleotides: TGTGCCAGCAGCCCCTCCCCGTACAATGAGCAGTTCTTC. It yields the protein CASSPSPYNEQFF.